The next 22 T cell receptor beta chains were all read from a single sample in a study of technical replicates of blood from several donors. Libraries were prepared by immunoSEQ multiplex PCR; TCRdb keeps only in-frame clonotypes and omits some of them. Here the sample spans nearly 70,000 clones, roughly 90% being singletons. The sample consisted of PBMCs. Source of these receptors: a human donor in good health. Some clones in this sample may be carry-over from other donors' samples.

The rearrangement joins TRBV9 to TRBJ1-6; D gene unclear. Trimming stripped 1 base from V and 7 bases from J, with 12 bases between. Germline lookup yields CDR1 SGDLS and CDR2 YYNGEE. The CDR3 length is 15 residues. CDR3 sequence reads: CASSVNAGLNSPLHF. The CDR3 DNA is TGTGCCAGCAGCGTAAATGCGGGCCTGAATTCACCCCTCCACTTT.

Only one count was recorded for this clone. CDR3 nucleotide sequence: TGTGCCAGCAGCAAGGGGGGATCTGGGGCCAACGTCCTGACTTTC. Amino acid sequence: CASSKGGSGANVLTF. The chain is built from TRBV21-1 and TRBJ2-6; the table's D call, TRBD2, has no DNA check behind it. TRBV21-1 is designated a pseudogene. CDR3 length: 15 amino acids.

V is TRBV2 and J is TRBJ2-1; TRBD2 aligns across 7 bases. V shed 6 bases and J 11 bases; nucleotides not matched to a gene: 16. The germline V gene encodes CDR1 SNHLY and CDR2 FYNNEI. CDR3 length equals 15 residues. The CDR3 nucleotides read TGTGCCAGCAGCCCCGGGCTAGCGGAAATAAAAAAGCAGTTCTTC. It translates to CASSPGLAEIKKQFF.

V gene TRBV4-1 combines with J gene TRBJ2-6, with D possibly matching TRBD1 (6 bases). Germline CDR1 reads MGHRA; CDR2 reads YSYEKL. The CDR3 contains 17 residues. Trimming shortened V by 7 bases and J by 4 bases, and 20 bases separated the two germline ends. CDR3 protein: CASTSITGPRGANVLTF. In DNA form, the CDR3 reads TGCGCCAGCACCTCAATAACAGGGCCTCGCGGGGCCAACGTCCTGACTTTC.

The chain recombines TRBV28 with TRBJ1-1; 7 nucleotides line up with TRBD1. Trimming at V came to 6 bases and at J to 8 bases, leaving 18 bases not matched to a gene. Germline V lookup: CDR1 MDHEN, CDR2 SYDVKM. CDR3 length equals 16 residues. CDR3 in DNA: TGTGCCAGCAGCCCTATGGGACTCCCGGGACAGACGGAAGCTTTCTTT. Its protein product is CASSPMGLPGQTEAFF. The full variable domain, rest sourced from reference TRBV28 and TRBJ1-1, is DVKVTQSSRYLVKRTGEKVFLECVQDMDHENMFWYRQDPGLGLRLIYFSYDVKMKEKGDIPEGYSVSREKKERFSLILESASTNQTSMYLCASSPMGLPGQTEAFFGQGTRLTVV.

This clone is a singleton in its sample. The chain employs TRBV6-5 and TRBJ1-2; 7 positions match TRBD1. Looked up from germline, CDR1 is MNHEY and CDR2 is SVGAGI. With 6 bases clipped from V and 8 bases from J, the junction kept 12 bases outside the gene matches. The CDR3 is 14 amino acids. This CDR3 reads CASRIDRVIGGYTF. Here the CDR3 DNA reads TGTGCCAGCAGAATTGACAGGGTCATCGGGGGCTACACCTTC.

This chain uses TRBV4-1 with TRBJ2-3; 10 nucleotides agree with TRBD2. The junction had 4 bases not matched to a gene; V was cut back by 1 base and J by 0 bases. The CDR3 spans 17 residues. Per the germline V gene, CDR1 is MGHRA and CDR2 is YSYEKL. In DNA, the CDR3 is TGCGCCAGCAGCCAAGGGGGGACTAGCGTCAGCACAGATACGCAGTATTTT. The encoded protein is CASSQGGTSVSTDTQYF.

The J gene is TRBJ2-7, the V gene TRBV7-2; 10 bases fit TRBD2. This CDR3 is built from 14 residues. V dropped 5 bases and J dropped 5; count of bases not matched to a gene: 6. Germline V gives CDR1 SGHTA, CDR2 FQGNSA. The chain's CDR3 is CASSPGLAFHEQYF. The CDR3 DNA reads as TGTGCCAGCAGCCCGGGACTAGCGTTCCACGAGCAGTACTTC.

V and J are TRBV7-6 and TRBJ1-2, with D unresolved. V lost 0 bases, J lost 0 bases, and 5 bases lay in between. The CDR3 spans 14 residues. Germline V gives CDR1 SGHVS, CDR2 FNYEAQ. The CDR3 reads CASSLAPANYGYTF. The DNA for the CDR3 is TGTGCCAGCAGCTTAGCGCCGGCTAACTATGGCTACACCTTC.

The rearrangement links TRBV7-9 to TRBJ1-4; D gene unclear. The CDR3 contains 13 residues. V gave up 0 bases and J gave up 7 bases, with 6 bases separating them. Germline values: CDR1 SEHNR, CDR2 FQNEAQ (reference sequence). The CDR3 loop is CASSLAVGEKLFF. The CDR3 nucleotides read TGTGCCAGCAGCTTAGCCGTCGGTGAAAAACTGTTTTTT.

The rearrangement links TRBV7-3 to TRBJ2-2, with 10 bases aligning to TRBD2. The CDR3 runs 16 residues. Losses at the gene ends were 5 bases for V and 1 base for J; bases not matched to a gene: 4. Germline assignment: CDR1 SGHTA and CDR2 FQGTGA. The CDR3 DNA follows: TGTGCCAGCAGCCAACTAGCGGGGAGGAACACCGGGGAGCTGTTTTTT. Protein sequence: CASSQLAGRNTGELFF.

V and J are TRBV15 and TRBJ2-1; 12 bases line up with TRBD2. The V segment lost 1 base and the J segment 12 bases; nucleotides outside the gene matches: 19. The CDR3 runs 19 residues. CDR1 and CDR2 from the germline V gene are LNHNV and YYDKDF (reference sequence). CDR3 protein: CATSRGQTSGSGGSGAQFF. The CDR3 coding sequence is TGTGCCACCAGCAGAGGACAGACTAGCGGGAGTGGGGGGAGTGGTGCGCAGTTCTTC.

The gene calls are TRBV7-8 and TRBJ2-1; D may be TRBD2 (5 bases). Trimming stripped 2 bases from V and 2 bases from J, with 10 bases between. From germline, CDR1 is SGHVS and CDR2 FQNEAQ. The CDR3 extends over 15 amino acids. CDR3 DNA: TGTGCCAGCAGCTTATCCGGGGTAACCTACAATGAGCAGTTCTTC. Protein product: CASSLSGVTYNEQFF.

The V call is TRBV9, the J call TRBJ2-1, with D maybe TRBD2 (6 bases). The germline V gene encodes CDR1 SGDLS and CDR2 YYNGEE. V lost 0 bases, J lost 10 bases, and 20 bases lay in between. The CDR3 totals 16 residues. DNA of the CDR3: TGTGCCAGCAGCGTAGCATATGGGTTGGGCGGGGAAGAGCAGTTCTTC. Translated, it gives CASSVAYGLGGEEQFF.

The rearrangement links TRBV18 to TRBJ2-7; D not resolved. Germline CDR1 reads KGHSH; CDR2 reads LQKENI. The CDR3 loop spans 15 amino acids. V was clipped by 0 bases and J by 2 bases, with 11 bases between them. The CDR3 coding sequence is TGTGCCAGCTCACCACCGAGGAGCGAGACCTACGAGCAGTACTTC. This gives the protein CASSPPRSETYEQYF.

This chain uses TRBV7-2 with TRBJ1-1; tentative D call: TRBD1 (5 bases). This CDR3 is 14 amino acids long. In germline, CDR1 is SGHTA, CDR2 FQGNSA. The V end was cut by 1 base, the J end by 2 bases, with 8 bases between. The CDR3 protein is CASSLGRGNTEAFF. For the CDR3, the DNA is TGTGCCAGCAGCTTAGGGAGGGGAAACACTGAAGCTTTCTTT.

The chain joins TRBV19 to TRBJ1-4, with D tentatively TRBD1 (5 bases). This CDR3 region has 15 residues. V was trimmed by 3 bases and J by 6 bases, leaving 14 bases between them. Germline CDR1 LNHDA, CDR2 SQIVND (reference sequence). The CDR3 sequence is CASSILARDYEKLFF. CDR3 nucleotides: TGTGCCAGTAGTATTCTCGCCAGGGACTATGAAAAACTGTTTTTT.

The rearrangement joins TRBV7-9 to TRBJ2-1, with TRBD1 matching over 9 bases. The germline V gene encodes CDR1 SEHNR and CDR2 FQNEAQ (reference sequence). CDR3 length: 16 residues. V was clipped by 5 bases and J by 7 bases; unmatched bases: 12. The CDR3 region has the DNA TGTGCCAGCAGCCGAGGACAGGGGATGGATTCGAATGAGCAGTTCTTC. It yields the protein CASSRGQGMDSNEQFF.

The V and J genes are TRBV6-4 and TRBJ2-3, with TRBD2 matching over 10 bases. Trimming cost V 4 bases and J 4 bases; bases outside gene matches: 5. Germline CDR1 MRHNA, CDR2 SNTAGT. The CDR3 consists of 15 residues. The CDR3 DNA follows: TGTGCCAGCAGTGCCACCGGGACTAGCGCAGATACGCAGTATTTT. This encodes CASSATGTSADTQYF.

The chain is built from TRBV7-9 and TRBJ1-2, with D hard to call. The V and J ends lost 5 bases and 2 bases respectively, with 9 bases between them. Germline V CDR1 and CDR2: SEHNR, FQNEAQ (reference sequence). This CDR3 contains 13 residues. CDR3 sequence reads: CASSPLSNYGYTF. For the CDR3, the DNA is TGTGCCAGCAGCCCCCTCTCCAACTATGGCTACACCTTC.

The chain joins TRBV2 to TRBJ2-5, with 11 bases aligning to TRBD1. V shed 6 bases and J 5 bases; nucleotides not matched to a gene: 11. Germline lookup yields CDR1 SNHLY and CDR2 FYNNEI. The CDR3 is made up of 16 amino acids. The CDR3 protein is CASSTGTGGLVETQYF. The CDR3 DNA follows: TGTGCCAGCAGCACCGGGACAGGGGGTCTGGTCGAGACCCAGTACTTC.

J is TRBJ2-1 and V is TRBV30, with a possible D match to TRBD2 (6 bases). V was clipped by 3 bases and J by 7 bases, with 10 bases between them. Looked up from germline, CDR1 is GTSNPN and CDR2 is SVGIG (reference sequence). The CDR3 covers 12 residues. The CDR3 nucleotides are TGTGCCTGGAGCGATGGAGGGAATGAGCAGTTCTTC. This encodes CAWSDGGNEQFF.